Following are 2 T cell receptor beta chains from one sample sequenced in a study of CD8+CD57+ T cells in acquired aplastic anemia (dated by TCRdb to 2016 to 2019). The sample was run on an Illumina HiSeq 2000. TCR beta VDJ combination and CDR3 sequence profiling used genomic DNA as the template. TCRdb itself trimmed the public reads at Q25 with fastp, ran MiXCR and retained productive beta chains. When rows share a CDR3 protein, they turn into one entry using the most common DNA and genes. The sample table shows over 150,000 distinct CDR3 sequences, and about 50% are seen once. The top ten clones comprise less than 15% of the sample. Expansion of CD8+CD57+ cells had been shown by flow cytometry in the patients chosen for sequencing. The sample was sorted CD4+, CD8+, or CD8+CD57+ T cells (not recorded which) from PBMCs. All receptors come from a human donor with aplastic anemia.

About this clonotype itself: Mismatch with germline at one junction end may stem from a read error. This rearrangement joins TRBV24-1 to TRBJ1-2; a possible D gene is TRBD1 (6 bases). Germline CDR1 reads KGHDR; CDR2 reads SFDVKD. CDR3 size: 13 residues. This chain's CDR3 is CGTSVTGFYGYTF. The CDR3 DNA follows: TGTGGCACCAGTGTTACAGGGTTCTATGGCTACACCTTC.

This clonotype was detected a few times. The rearrangement joins TRBV19 to TRBJ2-3; 10 bases map to TRBD2. The CDR3 spans 17 residues. The V gene's germline CDR1 is LNHDA and CDR2 SQIVND (reference sequence). Trimming took 0 bases from V and 0 from J; bases not matched to a gene: 3. DNA of the CDR3: TGTGCCAGTAGTATAGACCGGACTAGCGGAAGCACAGATACGCAGTATTTT. Protein: CASSIDRTSGSTDTQYF.